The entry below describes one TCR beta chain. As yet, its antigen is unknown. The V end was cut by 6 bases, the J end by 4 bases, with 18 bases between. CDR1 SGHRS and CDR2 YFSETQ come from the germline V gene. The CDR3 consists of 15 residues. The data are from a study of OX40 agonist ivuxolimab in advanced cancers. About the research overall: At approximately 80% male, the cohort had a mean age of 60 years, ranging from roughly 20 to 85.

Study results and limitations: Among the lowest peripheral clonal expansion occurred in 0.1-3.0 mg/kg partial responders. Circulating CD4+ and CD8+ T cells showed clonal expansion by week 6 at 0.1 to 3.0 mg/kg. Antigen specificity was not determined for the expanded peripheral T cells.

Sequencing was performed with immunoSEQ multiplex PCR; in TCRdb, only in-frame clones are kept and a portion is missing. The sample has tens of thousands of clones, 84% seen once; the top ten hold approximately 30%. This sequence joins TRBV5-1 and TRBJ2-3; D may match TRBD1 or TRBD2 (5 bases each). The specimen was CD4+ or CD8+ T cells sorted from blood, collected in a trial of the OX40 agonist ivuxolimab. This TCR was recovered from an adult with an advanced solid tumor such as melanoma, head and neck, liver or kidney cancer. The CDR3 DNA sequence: TGCGCCAGCACCGGTTCCGGCAGGGAGTCAGATACGCAGTATTTT. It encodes CASTGSGRESDTQYF.